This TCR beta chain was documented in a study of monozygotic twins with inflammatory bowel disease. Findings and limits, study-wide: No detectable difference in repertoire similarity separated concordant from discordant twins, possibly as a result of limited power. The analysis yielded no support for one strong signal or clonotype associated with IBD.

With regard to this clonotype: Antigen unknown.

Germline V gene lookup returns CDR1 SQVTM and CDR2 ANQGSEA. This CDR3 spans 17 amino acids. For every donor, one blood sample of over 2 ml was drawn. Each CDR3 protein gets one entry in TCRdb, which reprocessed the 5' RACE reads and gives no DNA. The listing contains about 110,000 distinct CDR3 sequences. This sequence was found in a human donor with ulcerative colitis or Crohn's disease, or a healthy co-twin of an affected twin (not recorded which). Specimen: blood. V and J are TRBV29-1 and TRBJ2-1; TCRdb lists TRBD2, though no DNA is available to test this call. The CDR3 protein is CSTWGTTGGEGYNEQFF.